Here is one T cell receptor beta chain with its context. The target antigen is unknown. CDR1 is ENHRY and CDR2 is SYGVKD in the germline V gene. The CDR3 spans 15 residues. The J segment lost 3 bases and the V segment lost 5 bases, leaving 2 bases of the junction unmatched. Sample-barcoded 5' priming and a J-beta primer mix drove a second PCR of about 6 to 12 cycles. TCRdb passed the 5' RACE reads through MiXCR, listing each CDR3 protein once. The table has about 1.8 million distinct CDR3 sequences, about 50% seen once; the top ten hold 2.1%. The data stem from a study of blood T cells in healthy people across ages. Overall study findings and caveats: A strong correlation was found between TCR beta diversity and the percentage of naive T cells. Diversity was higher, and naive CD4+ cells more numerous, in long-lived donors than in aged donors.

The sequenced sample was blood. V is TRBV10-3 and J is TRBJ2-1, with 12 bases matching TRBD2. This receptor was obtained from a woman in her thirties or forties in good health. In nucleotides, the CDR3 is TGTGCCATCAGTAAGGGACTAGCGGGCTACAATGAGCAGTTCTTC. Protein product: CAISKGLAGYNEQFF.